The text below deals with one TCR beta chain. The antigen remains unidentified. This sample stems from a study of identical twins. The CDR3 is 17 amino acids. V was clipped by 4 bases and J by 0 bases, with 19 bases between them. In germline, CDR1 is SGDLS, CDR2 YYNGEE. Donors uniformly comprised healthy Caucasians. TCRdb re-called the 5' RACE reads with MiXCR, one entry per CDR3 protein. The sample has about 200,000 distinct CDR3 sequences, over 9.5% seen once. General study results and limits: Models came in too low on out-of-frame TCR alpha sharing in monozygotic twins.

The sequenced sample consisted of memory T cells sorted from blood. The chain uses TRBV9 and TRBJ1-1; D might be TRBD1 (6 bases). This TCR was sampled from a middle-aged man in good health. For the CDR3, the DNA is TGTGCCAGCAGCCCCGGACAGCCGAAGGCCTTGAACACTGAAGCTTTCTTT. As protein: CASSPGQPKALNTEAFF.